Reported below is one TCR beta chain. Antigen: not known. The identical CDR3 is also encoded by other nucleotide sequences in the sample. Trimming pared 0 bases from V and 5 bases from J, leaving 9 bases between. The CDR3 is 13 residues long. The germline V gene has CDR1 SGHNT and CDR2 YYREEE (reference sequence). The data were taken from a study of cytomegalovirus exposure and HLA in healthy donors. Findings of the study overall: For presence/absence analyses, sequencing depth was assumed to be roughly uniform across donors. Most observed TCR sequences were rare, whereas some public TCRs were detected in many donors.

The PCR used 60 Vbeta and 13 Jbeta primers. Only in-frame clones appear in the TCRdb table, and some are missing; sequencing was by immunoSEQ multiplex PCR. The repertoire consists of about 240,000 clones, with around 81% occurring once and the leading ten covering around 8.3%. This rearrangement joins TRBV5-4 to TRBJ2-7, with D perhaps matching TRBD2 (6 bases). The receptor was derived from a woman aged 55-69 years in good health and CMV-seropositive. The sample consisted of PBMCs. The CDR3, as DNA: TGTGCCAGCAGCTTGGCCGGAGGGAACGAGCAGTACTTC. This gives the protein CASSLAGGNEQYF.